This TCR beta chain was found in a study of shared clonotypes between healthy human individuals. Method: immunoSEQ multiplex PCR; TCRdb's copy keeps in-frame clones and lacks some. This sample has some 2.3 million clones; roughly 93% occur once, and the top ten carry about 0.41%. The CDR3 covers 14 residues. Trimming took 4 bases from V and 4 from J, leaving 13 bases between them. Germline V gives CDR1 SQVTM, CDR2 ANQGSEA. Points from the study as a whole: An anticipated effect of sequencing depth on clonotype sharing among donors was recognized. Larger richness was generally estimated for naive than memory subsets.

A remark on this clone: No antigen is known for it.

Those who donated, Caucasian adults without exception, all lived in Nashville, Tennessee. The sequencing input was naive CD4+ T cells from PBMCs. Subset of the sample: CD45RA+ positively selected. The chain employs TRBV29-1 and TRBJ1-4, with D tentatively TRBD1 (6 bases). The receptor was isolated from a man younger than 30 in good health. Some clones in this sample may be carry-over from other donors' samples. The CDR3: CSVGWTEVNEKLFF. The CDR3 nucleotides read TGCAGCGTTGGATGGACAGAAGTTAATGAAAAACTGTTTTTT.